These T cell receptor beta chains were read from a single sample in a study of radiotherapy plus CTLA-4 blockade in lung cancer. Some clones are missing from TCRdb's copy, which holds only in-frame ones; the method was immunoSEQ multiplex PCR. The sample records about 15,000 clones, 72% being singletons. The material sequenced was peripheral blood, taken from a patient treated with radiotherapy plus ipilimumab. These receptors all stem from a human donor with non-small cell lung cancer whose response to radiotherapy plus ipilimumab could not be evaluated. The CDR3 runs from the conserved cysteine through the conserved F or W. The order of the fields is V gene, clone size, J gene, D gene, CDR3 DNA, CDR3 protein. D genes are given only for firm matches. Size is stated for part of the rows, as once, few or many counts, or as a class when the clone is expanded.

v_gene: TRBV6-1
abundance: -
j_gene: TRBJ1-2
d_gene: TRBD1
CDR3nt: TGTGCCAGCAGTGACGCCGGGACAGAGAACTATGGCTACACCTTC
CDR3aa: CASSDAGTENYGYTF

v_gene: TRBV6-5
abundance: -
j_gene: TRBJ1-1
d_gene: -
CDR3nt: TGTGCCAGCAACCCGGAGACTGAAGCTTTCTTT
CDR3aa: CASNPETEAFF

v_gene: TRBV10-3
abundance: -
j_gene: TRBJ2-1
d_gene: TRBD2
CDR3nt: TGTGCCATCAGTGGCGGGAGGAGCGGGGGGCCGGTTTACAATGAGCAGTTCTTC
CDR3aa: CAISGGRSGGPVYNEQFF

v_gene: TRBV5-6
abundance: -
j_gene: TRBJ1-2
d_gene: -
CDR3nt: TGTGCCAGCAGCCCCGGGGGTCTGGGGTCCTATGGCTACACCTTC
CDR3aa: CASSPGGLGSYGYTF

v_gene: TRBV6-1
abundance: -
j_gene: TRBJ1-1
d_gene: -
CDR3nt: TGTGCCAGCCGTCTACTTGAAATGAACACTGAAGCTTTCTTT
CDR3aa: CASRLLEMNTEAFF

v_gene: TRBV7-2
abundance: few
j_gene: TRBJ2-3
d_gene: TRBD2
CDR3nt: TGTGCCAGCAGCTTACTTAGCGGGGGCCGCACAGATACGCAGTATTTT
CDR3aa: CASSLLSGGRTDTQYF

v_gene: TRBV30
abundance: -
j_gene: TRBJ1-4
d_gene: -
CDR3nt: TGTGCCTGGAAGGCGGCCGCAACTAATGAAAAACTGTTTTTT
CDR3aa: CAWKAAATNEKLFF

v_gene: TRBV5-6
abundance: -
j_gene: TRBJ2-3
d_gene: -
CDR3nt: TGTGCCAGCAGCGGGAGACTAAGCACAGATACGCAGTATTTT
CDR3aa: CASSGRLSTDTQYF

v_gene: TRBV27
abundance: -
j_gene: TRBJ2-3
d_gene: -
CDR3nt: TGTGCCAGCAAGGGGCGGGGATCAGATACGCAGTATTTT
CDR3aa: CASKGRGSDTQYF

v_gene: TRBV5-8
abundance: -
j_gene: TRBJ1-2
d_gene: -
CDR3nt: TGTGCCAGCAGCTCCTATTTGACAGCGAACTATGGCTACACCTTC
CDR3aa: CASSSYLTANYGYTF

v_gene: TRBV20-1
abundance: -
j_gene: TRBJ1-1
d_gene: -
CDR3nt: TGCAGTGCTAGAGAAACGCAGGCAGCTTTCTTT
CDR3aa: CSARETQAAFF

v_gene: TRBV19
abundance: -
j_gene: TRBJ2-1
d_gene: -
CDR3nt: TGTGCCAGTAAGGTATCGGGGCGGGGGCCTTACAATGAGCAGTTCTTC
CDR3aa: CASKVSGRGPYNEQFF

v_gene: TRBV19
abundance: -
j_gene: TRBJ2-2
d_gene: -
CDR3nt: TGTGCCAGTAGTATCGGGGGTGACACCGGGGAGCTGTTTTTT
CDR3aa: CASSIGGDTGELFF

v_gene: TRBV9
abundance: -
j_gene: TRBJ2-3
d_gene: TRBD2
CDR3nt: TGTGCCAGCAGCCCACGAGCGGGGGGGCCGATTAGCACAGATACGCAGTATTTT
CDR3aa: CASSPRAGGPISTDTQYF

v_gene: TRBV27
abundance: -
j_gene: TRBJ2-1
d_gene: TRBD1
CDR3nt: TGTGCCAGCAGCCCCAGGACAGGTCAGTGGCATGAGCAGTTCTTC
CDR3aa: CASSPRTGQWHEQFF

v_gene: TRBV6-1
abundance: -
j_gene: TRBJ1-2
d_gene: TRBD1
CDR3nt: TGTGCCAGCAGAGTTAAAGAACAGGGGGGTCGTGGCTACACCTTC
CDR3aa: CASRVKEQGGRGYTF

v_gene: TRBV19
abundance: -
j_gene: TRBJ2-3
d_gene: -
CDR3nt: TGTGCCAGTAGTCCTTTATCAGATACGCAGTATTTT
CDR3aa: CASSPLSDTQYF

v_gene: TRBV6-5
abundance: few
j_gene: TRBJ2-1
d_gene: TRBD1
CDR3nt: TGTGCCAGCAGGAAGGGACAGGGGACTGGTGAGCAGTTCTTC
CDR3aa: CASRKGQGTGEQFF

v_gene: TRBV11-2
abundance: -
j_gene: TRBJ1-5
d_gene: -
CDR3nt: TGTGCCAGCAGCTTAGGGGCAGGGGATTTTCATCAGCCCCAGCATTTT
CDR3aa: CASSLGAGDFHQPQHF

v_gene: TRBV28
abundance: -
j_gene: TRBJ1-2
d_gene: -
CDR3nt: TGTGCCAGCAGTTTATCCAATGGCTACACCTTC
CDR3aa: CASSLSNGYTF

v_gene: TRBV19
abundance: -
j_gene: TRBJ2-2
d_gene: -
CDR3nt: TGTGCCAGTAGAGATTGGGGCAGGGAAAGCACCGGGGAGCTGTTTTTT
CDR3aa: CASRDWGRESTGELFF

v_gene: TRBV25-1
abundance: -
j_gene: TRBJ2-3
d_gene: -
CDR3nt: TGTGCCAGCAGTGATCCGGCGGGGCCACTCGATACGCAGTATTTT
CDR3aa: CASSDPAGPLDTQYF

v_gene: TRBV5-4
abundance: -
j_gene: TRBJ2-1
d_gene: -
CDR3nt: TGTGCCAGCAGCTTCATCCAGGGTAGCTCCTACAATGAGCAGTTCTTC
CDR3aa: CASSFIQGSSYNEQFF

v_gene: TRBV30
abundance: -
j_gene: TRBJ2-7
d_gene: -
CDR3nt: TGTGCCTGGAGTGCCAAAGGGGGTCGCTACGAGCAGTACTTC
CDR3aa: CAWSAKGGRYEQYF

v_gene: TRBV10-2
abundance: -
j_gene: TRBJ2-1
d_gene: -
CDR3nt: TGCGCCAGCAGGGCTCGGGCCTACAATGAGCAGTTCTTC
CDR3aa: CASRARAYNEQFF

v_gene: TRBV5-1
abundance: -
j_gene: TRBJ2-5
d_gene: TRBD2
CDR3nt: TGCGCCAGCAGCTTGGGGACGGGGGGGCCAGAGACCCAGTACTTC
CDR3aa: CASSLGTGGPETQYF

v_gene: TRBV11-2
abundance: once
j_gene: TRBJ2-5
d_gene: -
CDR3nt: TGTGCCAGCAGCTCCTGGGAGAATCCAGAGACCCAGTACTTC
CDR3aa: CASSSWENPETQYF

v_gene: TRBV5-1
abundance: -
j_gene: TRBJ2-7
d_gene: TRBD1
CDR3nt: TGCGCCAGCAGCTCGGGACAGACCTCCTACGAGCAGTACTTC
CDR3aa: CASSSGQTSYEQYF

v_gene: TRBV7-9
abundance: -
j_gene: TRBJ1-3
d_gene: -
CDR3nt: TGTGCCAGCAGCCTTCTCGACACCCACTCTGGAAACACCATATATTTT
CDR3aa: CASSLLDTHSGNTIYF

v_gene: TRBV5-1
abundance: -
j_gene: TRBJ1-4
d_gene: TRBD1
CDR3nt: TGCGCCAGCAGCTCGGACAGGGGGTTAACTAATGAAAAACTGTTTTTT
CDR3aa: CASSSDRGLTNEKLFF

v_gene: TRBV30
abundance: -
j_gene: TRBJ2-3
d_gene: -
CDR3nt: TGTGCCTGGAGTGTACAGGAAATAGAGTATTTT
CDR3aa: CAWSVQEIEYF

v_gene: TRBV5-1
abundance: -
j_gene: TRBJ1-4
d_gene: -
CDR3nt: TGCGCCAGCAGCTTAACAGCAACTAATGAAAAACTGTTTTTT
CDR3aa: CASSLTATNEKLFF

v_gene: TRBV27
abundance: -
j_gene: TRBJ2-2
d_gene: -
CDR3nt: TGTGCCAGCAAGACGCTCTGGACGGGACAGAACACCGGGGAGCTGTTTTTT
CDR3aa: CASKTLWTGQNTGELFF

v_gene: TRBV29-1
abundance: -
j_gene: TRBJ2-7
d_gene: TRBD1
CDR3nt: TGCAGCGTCGAGGGACAGGGCTACGAGCAGTACTTC
CDR3aa: CSVEGQGYEQYF

v_gene: TRBV19
abundance: -
j_gene: TRBJ2-5
d_gene: TRBD2
CDR3nt: TGTGCCAGTAGTATATCGAGCGGGGGGTCTAAAGGTCAGGAGACCCAGTACTTC
CDR3aa: CASSISSGGSKGQETQYF

v_gene: TRBV18
abundance: few
j_gene: TRBJ1-3
d_gene: TRBD1
CDR3nt: TGTGCCAGCTCCCAATCCAGGGGGGCTGGAAACACCATATATTTT
CDR3aa: CASSQSRGAGNTIYF

v_gene: TRBV30
abundance: -
j_gene: TRBJ1-2
d_gene: -
CDR3nt: TGTGCCTGGAGACAGATTAACTATGGCTACACCTTC
CDR3aa: CAWRQINYGYTF

v_gene: TRBV5-5
abundance: -
j_gene: TRBJ1-2
d_gene: -
CDR3nt: TGTGCCAGCAGCTTGTCCCAGGGTGGTGCTAACTATGGCTACACCTTC
CDR3aa: CASSLSQGGANYGYTF

v_gene: TRBV5-1
abundance: -
j_gene: TRBJ2-3
d_gene: TRBD2
CDR3nt: TGCGCCAGCAGCACCGGACTAGCGGGGGCGTATGGAGAGAGCACAGATACGCAGTATTTT
CDR3aa: CASSTGLAGAYGESTDTQYF

v_gene: TRBV7-2
abundance: -
j_gene: TRBJ1-1
d_gene: -
CDR3nt: TGTGCCAGCAGTTTAGCGGGGGTGGGGGGGAACACTGAAGCTTTCTTT
CDR3aa: CASSLAGVGGNTEAFF

v_gene: TRBV30
abundance: -
j_gene: TRBJ1-1
d_gene: TRBD1
CDR3nt: TGTGCCTGGAGGCCTACGGACAGGGGGCGGATGGAAGCTTTCTTT
CDR3aa: CAWRPTDRGRMEAFF

v_gene: TRBV19
abundance: -
j_gene: TRBJ2-2
d_gene: -
CDR3nt: TGTGCCAGTAGCCCCCGCGGCCGGATAAACACCGGGGAGCTGTTTTTT
CDR3aa: CASSPRGRINTGELFF

v_gene: TRBV7-2
abundance: few
j_gene: TRBJ1-1
d_gene: TRBD1
CDR3nt: TGTGCCAGCAGCCCCCGTGGACAGGGGGGCACTGAAGCTTTCTTT
CDR3aa: CASSPRGQGGTEAFF

v_gene: TRBV19
abundance: -
j_gene: TRBJ2-5
d_gene: -
CDR3nt: TGTGGCTCACGGGAAGGGGAGACCCAGTACTTC
CDR3aa: CGSREGETQYF

v_gene: TRBV2
abundance: few
j_gene: TRBJ1-1
d_gene: -
CDR3nt: TGTGCCAGCACCTCCGTGGAGGACACTGAAGCTTTCTTT
CDR3aa: CASTSVEDTEAFF

v_gene: TRBV7-9
abundance: -
j_gene: TRBJ2-7
d_gene: TRBD2
CDR3nt: TGTGCCAGCAGCTTGGGCGGGGGGTCCCTCGAGCAGTACTTC
CDR3aa: CASSLGGGSLEQYF

v_gene: TRBV6-5
abundance: -
j_gene: TRBJ2-1
d_gene: TRBD2
CDR3nt: TGTGCCAGCAAGACTAGCGGGGGGCCGGCCAATGAGCAGTTCTTC
CDR3aa: CASKTSGGPANEQFF

v_gene: TRBV6-1
abundance: -
j_gene: TRBJ2-6
d_gene: TRBD1
CDR3nt: TGTGCCAGCAGTGATCAGGGGGCTGGGGCCAACGTCCTGACTTTC
CDR3aa: CASSDQGAGANVLTF